The 2 T cell receptor beta chains in this list originate from one sample, sequenced in a study of T cell responses to AZD1222 COVID-19 vaccine. Produced via immunoSEQ multiplex PCR; TCRdb's table is partial and in-frame only. This sample carries about 150,000 clones, 80% to 95% of them seen once, and the ten largest clones take more than 3.5%. Material: peripheral blood, obtained on day 0 of AZD1222 vaccination. The receptors here all came from an adult in good health.

CDR3 coding DNA: TGTGCCAGTAGTAGGGGGCTAAACTACGAGCAGTACTTC. Its protein is CASSRGLNYEQYF. The chain combines TRBV19 with TRBJ2-7, with D possibly matching TRBD1 (6 bases). The CDR3 sequence is 13 residues long. Trimming cost V 4 bases and J 3 bases, with 10 bases left between them. Germline CDR1 reads LNHDA; CDR2 reads SQIVND (reference sequence). Filled out from reference TRBV19 and TRBJ2-7, the complete variable domain reads DGGITQSPKYLFRKEGQNVTLSCEQNLNHDAMYWYRQDPGQGLRLIYYSQIVNDFQKGDIAEGYSVSREKKESFPLTVTSAQKNPTAFYLCASSRGLNYEQYFGPGTRLTVT.

This sequence joins TRBV6-1 and TRBJ2-3; no definite D call. The V end lost 1 base, the J end lost 3 bases, and 5 bases lay between the germline ends. CDR1 MNHNS and CDR2 SASEGT come from the germline V gene. The CDR3 sequence is 13 residues long. CDR3 in DNA: TGTGCCAGCAGTGAAGTTCGAACAGATACGCAGTATTTT. This encodes CASSEVRTDTQYF.